This TCR beta chain was observed in a study of blood T cells in healthy people across ages. In this sample, this clonotype turned up many times. The antigen is not known. Findings and caveats of the study: Diversity figures based on one million T cells were deemed too low. The recorded TCR beta diversity per million T cells decreased in a roughly linear manner with age.

There were at least 5.5 micrograms of total RNA extracted from every sample. The V gene's germline CDR1 is SGDLS and CDR2 YYNGEE. V dropped 0 bases and J dropped 4; count of bases not matched to a gene: 6. This CDR3 region has 16 residues. Sample-barcoded 5' priming and a J-beta primer mix drove a second PCR of 7 to 11 cycles. From the 5' RACE reads, TCRdb called clonotypes with MiXCR, one entry per CDR3 protein. This sample carries about 810,000 distinct CDR3 sequences, 35% to 40% of them seen once, and the ten largest clones take approximately 13%. This TCR came from a man aged 18 to 35 in good health. The sequenced sample was blood. The genes are TRBV9 and TRBJ2-2, with 7 nucleotides matching TRBD2. The CDR3 nucleotides are TGTGCCAGCAGCGTAGATTCAGGGAGGGTCACCGGGGAGCTGTTTTTT. This encodes CASSVDSGRVTGELFF.